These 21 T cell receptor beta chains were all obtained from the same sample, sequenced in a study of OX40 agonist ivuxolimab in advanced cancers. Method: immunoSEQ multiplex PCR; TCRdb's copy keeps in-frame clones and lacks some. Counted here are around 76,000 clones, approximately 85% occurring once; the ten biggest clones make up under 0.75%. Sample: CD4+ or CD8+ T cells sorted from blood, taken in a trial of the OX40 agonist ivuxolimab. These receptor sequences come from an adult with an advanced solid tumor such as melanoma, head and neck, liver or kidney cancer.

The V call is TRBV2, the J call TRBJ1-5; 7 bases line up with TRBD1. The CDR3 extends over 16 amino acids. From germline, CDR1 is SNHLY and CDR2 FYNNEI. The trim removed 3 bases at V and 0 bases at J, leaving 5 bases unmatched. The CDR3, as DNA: TGTGCCAGCAGTGATCACAGGGGAAATAGCAATCAGCCCCAGCATTTT. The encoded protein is CASSDHRGNSNQPQHF. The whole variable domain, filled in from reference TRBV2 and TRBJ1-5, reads EPEVTQTPSHQVTQMGQEVILRCVPISNHLYFYWYRQILGQKVEFLVSFYNNEISEKSEIFDDQFSVERPDGSNFTLKIRSTKLEDSAMYFCASSDHRGNSNQPQHFGDGTRLSIL.

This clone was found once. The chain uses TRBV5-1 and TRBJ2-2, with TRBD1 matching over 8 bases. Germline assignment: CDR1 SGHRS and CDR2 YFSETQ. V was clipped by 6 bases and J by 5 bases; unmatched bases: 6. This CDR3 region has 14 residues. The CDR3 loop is CASKVTGETGELFF. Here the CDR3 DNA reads TGCGCCAGCAAAGTGACAGGGGAGACCGGGGAGCTGTTTTTT.

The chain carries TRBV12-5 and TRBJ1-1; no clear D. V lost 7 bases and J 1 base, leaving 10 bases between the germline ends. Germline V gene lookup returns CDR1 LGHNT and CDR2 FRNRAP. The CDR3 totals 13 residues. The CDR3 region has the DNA TGTGCTAGTGCCCTAAGGGAGAACACTGAAGCTTTCTTT. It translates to CASALRENTEAFF.

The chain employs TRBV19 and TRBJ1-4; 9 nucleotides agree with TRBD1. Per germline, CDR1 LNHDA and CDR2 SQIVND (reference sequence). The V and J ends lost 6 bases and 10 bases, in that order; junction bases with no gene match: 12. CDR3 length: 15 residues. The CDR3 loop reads CASRNSDRGRGKLFF. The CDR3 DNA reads TGTGCCAGTAGGAACTCGGACAGGGGAAGGGGAAAACTGTTTTTT.

The CDR3 sequence: CASSPGVGRLDTEAFF. The CDR3 nucleotides are TGTGCCAGCAGCCCGGGGGTGGGGCGATTGGACACTGAAGCTTTCTTT. The chain recombines TRBV7-2 with TRBJ1-1; D possibly corresponds to TRBD1 (5 bases). The CDR3 contains 16 residues. V shed 5 bases and J shed 3 bases, with 19 bases lying between them. Germline CDR1 is SGHTA and CDR2 is FQGNSA.

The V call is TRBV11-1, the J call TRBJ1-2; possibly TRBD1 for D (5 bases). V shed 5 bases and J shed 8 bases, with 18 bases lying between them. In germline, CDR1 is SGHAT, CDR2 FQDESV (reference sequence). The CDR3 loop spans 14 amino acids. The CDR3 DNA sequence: TGTGCCAGCAGCCTACGGGACCGACTCGTGGGCTACACCTTC. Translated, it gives CASSLRDRLVGYTF.

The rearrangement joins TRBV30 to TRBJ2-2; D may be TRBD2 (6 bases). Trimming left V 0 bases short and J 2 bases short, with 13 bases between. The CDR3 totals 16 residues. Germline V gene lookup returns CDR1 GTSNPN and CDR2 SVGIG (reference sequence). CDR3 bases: TGTGCCTGGAGTGTACAGGTACTAGCTAACACCGGGGAGCTGTTTTTT. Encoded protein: CAWSVQVLANTGELFF.

CDR3 nucleotides: TGTGCCATACCGGGGGGGCGGCGATGGGATACGCAGTATTTT. Its translation is CAIPGGRRWDTQYF. The chain combines TRBV6-1 with TRBJ2-3; 8 bases are shared with TRBD2. The CDR3 totals 14 residues. Per germline, CDR1 MNHNS and CDR2 SASEGT. Trimming cost V 10 bases and J 6 bases; bases outside gene matches: 12.

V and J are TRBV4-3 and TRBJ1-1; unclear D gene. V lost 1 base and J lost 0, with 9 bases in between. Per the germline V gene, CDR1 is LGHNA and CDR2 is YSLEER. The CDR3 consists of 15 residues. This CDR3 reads CASSQVGRLNTEAFF. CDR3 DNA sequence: TGCGCCAGCAGCCAAGTGGGAAGGCTGAACACTGAAGCTTTCTTT.

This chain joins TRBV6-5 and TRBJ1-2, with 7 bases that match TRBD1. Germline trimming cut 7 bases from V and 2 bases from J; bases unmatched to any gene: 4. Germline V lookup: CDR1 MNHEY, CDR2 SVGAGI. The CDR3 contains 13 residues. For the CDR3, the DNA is TGTGCCAGCAAGGGGGCTGGAAACTATGGCTACACCTTC. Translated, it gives CASKGAGNYGYTF.

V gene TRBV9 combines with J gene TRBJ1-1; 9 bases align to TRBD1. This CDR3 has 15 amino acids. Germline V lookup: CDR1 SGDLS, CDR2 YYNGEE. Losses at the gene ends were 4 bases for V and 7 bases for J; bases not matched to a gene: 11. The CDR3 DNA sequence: TGTGCCAGCAGCTCGGTGACAGGGGGATACAATGAAGCTTTCTTT. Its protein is CASSSVTGGYNEAFF.

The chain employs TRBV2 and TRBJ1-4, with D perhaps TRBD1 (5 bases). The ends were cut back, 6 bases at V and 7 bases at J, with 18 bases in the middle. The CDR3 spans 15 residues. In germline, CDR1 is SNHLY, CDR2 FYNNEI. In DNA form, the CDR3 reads TGTGCCAGCAGGCCACAGGCGCTTAGGGGTGAAAAACTGTTTTTT. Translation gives CASRPQALRGEKLFF.

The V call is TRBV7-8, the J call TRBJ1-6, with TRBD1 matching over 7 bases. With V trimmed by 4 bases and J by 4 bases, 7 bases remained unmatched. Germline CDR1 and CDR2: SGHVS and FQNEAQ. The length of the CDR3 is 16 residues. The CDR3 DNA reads TGTGCCAGCAGCTCCGACAGGGACTCGTATAATTCACCCCTCCACTTT. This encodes CASSSDRDSYNSPLHF.

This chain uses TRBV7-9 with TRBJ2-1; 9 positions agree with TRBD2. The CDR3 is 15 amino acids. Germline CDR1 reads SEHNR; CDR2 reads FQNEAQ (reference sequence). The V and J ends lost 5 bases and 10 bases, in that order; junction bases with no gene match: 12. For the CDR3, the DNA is TGTGCCAGCAGCAAGACTAGCGGACTTAAGGAGGAGCAGTTCTTC. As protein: CASSKTSGLKEEQFF.

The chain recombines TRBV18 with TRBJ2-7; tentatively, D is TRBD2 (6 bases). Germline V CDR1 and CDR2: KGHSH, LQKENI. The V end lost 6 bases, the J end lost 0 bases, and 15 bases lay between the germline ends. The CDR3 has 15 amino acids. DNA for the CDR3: TGTGCCAGCTCTACCACGGGGGACCACTCCTACGAGCAGTACTTC. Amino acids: CASSTTGDHSYEQYF.

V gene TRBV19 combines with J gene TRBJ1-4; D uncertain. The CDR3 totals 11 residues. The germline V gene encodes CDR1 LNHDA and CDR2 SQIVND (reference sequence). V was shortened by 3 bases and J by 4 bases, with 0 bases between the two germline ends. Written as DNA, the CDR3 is TGTGCCAGTAGTATTAATGAAAAACTGTTTTTT. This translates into CASSINEKLFF.

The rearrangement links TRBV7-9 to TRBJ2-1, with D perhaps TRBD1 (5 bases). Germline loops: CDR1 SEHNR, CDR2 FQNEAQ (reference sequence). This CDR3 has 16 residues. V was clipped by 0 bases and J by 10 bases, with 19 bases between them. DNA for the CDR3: TGTGCCAGCAGCTTAGCGTCGACAGTCCGCCCATGGGAGCAGTTCTTC. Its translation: CASSLASTVRPWEQFF.

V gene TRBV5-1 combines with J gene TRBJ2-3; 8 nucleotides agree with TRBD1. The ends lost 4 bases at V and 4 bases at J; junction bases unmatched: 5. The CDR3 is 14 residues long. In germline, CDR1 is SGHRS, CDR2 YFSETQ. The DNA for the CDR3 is TGCGCCAGCAGCCCGGGACAGGAGGCAGATACGCAGTATTTT. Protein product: CASSPGQEADTQYF.

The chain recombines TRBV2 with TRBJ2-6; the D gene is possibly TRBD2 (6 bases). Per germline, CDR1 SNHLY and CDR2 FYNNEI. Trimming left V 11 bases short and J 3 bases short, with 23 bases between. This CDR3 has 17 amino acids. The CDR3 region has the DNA TGTGCCGTGGCCCCCCGGAGGGCAAGGATTGGGGCCAACGTCCTGACTTTC. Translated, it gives CAVAPRRARIGANVLTF.

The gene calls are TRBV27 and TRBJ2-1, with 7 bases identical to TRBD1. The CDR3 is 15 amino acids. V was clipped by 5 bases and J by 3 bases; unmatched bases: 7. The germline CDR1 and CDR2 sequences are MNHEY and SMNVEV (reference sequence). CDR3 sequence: CASSRRDSFYNEQFF. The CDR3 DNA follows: TGTGCCAGCAGTCGCCGGGACAGTTTCTACAATGAGCAGTTCTTC.

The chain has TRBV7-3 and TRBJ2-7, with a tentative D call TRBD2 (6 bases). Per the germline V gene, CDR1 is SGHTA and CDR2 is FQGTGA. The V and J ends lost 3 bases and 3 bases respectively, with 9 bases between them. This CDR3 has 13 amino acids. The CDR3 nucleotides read TGTGCCAGCAGCTTGTCGGGGGACTACGAGCAGTACTTC. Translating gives CASSLSGDYEQYF.